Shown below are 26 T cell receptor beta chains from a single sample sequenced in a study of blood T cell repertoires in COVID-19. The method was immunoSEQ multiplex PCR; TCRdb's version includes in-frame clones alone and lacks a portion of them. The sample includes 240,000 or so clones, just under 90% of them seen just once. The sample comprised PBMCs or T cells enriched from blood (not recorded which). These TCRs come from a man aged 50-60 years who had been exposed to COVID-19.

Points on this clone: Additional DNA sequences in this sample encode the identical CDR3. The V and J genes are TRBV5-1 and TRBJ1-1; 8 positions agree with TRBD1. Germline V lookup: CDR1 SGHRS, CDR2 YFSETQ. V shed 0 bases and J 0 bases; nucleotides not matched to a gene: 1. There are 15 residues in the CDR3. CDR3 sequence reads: CASSLGQGMNTEAFF. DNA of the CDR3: TGCGCCAGCAGCTTGGGACAGGGGATGAACACTGAAGCTTTCTTT.

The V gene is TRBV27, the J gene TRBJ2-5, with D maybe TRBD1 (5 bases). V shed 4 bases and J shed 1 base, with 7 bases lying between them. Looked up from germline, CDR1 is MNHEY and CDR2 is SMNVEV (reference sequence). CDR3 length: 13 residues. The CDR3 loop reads CASSWGSQETQYF. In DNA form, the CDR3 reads TGTGCCAGCAGTTGGGGCAGCCAAGAGACCCAGTACTTC.

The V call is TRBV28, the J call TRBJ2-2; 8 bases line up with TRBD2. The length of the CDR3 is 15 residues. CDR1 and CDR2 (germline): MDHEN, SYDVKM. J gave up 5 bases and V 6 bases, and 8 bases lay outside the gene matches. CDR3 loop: CASSLLAEITGELFF. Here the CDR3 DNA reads TGTGCCAGCAGCCTACTAGCGGAGATAACCGGGGAGCTGTTTTTT.

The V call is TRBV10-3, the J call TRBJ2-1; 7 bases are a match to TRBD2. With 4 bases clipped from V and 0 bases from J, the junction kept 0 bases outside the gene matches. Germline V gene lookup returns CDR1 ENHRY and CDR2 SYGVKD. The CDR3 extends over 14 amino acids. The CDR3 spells CAISGGSSYNEQFF. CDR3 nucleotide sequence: TGTGCCATCAGTGGCGGGAGCTCCTACAATGAGCAGTTCTTC.

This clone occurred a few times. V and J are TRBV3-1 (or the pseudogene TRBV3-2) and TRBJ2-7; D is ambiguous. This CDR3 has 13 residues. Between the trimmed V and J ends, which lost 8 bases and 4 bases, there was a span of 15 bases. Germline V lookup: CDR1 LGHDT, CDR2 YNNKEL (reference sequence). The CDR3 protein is CASQHEDTYEQYF. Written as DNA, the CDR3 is TGTGCCAGCCAACATGAAGATACGTACGAGCAGTACTTC.

CDR3 protein: CASTSGGEYYGYTF. CDR3 nucleotides: TGTGCCAGCACCTCGGGGGGCGAATACTATGGCTACACCTTC. The chain combines TRBV6-5 with TRBJ1-2; the D gene is possibly TRBD1 (6 bases). In germline, CDR1 is MNHEY, CDR2 SVGAGI. The CDR3 is 14 amino acids. Trimming took off 7 bases at V and 3 bases at J, with 15 bases between the two ends.

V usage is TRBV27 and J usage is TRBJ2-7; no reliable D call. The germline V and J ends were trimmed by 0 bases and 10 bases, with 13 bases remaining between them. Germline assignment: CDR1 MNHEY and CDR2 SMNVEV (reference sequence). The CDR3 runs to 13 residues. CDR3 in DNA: TGTGCCAGCAGTTTATCATCAGCAGCGCCCCAGTACGTC. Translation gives CASSLSSAAPQYV.

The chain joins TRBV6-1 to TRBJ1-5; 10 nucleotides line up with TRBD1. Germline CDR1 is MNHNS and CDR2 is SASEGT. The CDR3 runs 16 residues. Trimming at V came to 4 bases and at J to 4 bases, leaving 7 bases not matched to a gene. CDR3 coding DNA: TGTGCCAGCAGTGGTACCGGGACAGGGGTTAATCAGCCCCAGCATTTT. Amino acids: CASSGTGTGVNQPQHF.

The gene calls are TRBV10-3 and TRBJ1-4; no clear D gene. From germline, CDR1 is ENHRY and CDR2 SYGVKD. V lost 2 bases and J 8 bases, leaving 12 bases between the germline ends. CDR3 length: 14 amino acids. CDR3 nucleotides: TGTGCCATCAGTGAGACCCCTACCACCGAAAAACTGTTTTTT. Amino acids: CAISETPTTEKLFF.

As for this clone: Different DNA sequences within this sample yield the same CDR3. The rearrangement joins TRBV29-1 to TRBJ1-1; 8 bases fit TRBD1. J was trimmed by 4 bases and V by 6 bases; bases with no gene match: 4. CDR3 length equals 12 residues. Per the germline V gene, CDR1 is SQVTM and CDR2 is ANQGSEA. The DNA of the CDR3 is TGCAGCGTCGACAGGGGCTCCACTGAAGCTTTCTTT. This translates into CSVDRGSTEAFF.

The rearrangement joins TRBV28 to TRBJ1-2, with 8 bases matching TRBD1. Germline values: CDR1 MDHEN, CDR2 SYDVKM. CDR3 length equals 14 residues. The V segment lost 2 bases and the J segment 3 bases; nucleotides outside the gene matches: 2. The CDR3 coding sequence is TGTGCCAGCAGTTTACCAGGGGGCGACTATGGCTACACCTTC. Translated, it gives CASSLPGGDYGYTF.

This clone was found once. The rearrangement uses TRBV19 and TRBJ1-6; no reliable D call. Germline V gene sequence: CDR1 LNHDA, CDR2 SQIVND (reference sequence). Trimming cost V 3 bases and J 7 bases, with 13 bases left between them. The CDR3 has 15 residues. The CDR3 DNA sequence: TGTGCCAGTAGTATCGGTCGCCTTCGAAATTCACCCCTCCACTTT. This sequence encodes CASSIGRLRNSPLHF.

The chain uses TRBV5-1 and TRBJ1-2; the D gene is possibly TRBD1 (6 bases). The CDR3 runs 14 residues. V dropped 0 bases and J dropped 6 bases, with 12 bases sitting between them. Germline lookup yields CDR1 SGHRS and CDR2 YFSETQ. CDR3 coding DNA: TGCGCCAGCAGCTTGGTTCGGGGGGCAGATGGCTACACCTTC. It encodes CASSLVRGADGYTF.

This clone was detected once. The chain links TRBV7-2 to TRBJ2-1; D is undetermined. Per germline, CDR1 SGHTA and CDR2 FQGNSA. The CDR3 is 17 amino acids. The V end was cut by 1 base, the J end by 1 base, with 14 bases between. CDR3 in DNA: TGTGCCAGCAGCTTAGACGCTGGGCAGCCTTCCTACAATGAGCAGTTCTTC. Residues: CASSLDAGQPSYNEQFF.

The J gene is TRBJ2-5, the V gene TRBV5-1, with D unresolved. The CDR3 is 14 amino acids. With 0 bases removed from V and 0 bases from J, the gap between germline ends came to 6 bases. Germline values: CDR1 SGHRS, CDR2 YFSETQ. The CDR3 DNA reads TGCGCCAGCAGCTTGGTTGGCTACCAAGAGACCCAGTACTTC. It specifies CASSLVGYQETQYF.

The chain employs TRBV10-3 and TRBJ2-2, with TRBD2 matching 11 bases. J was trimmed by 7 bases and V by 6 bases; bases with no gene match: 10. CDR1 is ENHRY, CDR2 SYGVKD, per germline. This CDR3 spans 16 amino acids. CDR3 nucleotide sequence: TGTGCCATCAGAGGACTAGCGGGTGCCCCTGGCGGGGAGCTGTTTTTT. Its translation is CAIRGLAGAPGGELFF.

The CDR3 coding sequence is TGTGCCACCAGCAGAACCCGGGGGAGCCACGAGCAGTACGTC. It codes for CATSRTRGSHEQYV. This chain links TRBV15 with TRBJ2-7, with D possibly being TRBD2 (6 bases). Deletions cut 2 bases from V and 5 bases from J, with 13 bases between. The CDR3 covers 14 residues. The germline V gene encodes CDR1 LNHNV and CDR2 YYDKDF (reference sequence).

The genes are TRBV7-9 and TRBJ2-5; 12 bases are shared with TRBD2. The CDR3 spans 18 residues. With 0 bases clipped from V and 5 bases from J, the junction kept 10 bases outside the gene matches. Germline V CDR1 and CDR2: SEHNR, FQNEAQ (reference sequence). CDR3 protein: CASSLARASGGAMETQYF. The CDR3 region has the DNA TGTGCCAGCAGCTTAGCCCGAGCTAGCGGGGGGGCAATGGAGACCCAGTACTTC.

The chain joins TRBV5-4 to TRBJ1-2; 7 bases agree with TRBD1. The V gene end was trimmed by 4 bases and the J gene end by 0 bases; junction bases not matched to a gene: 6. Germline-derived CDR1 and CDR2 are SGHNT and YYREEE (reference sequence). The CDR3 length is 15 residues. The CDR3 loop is CASSPAGTANYGYTF. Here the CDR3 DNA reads TGTGCCAGCAGCCCTGCCGGGACAGCTAACTATGGCTACACCTTC.

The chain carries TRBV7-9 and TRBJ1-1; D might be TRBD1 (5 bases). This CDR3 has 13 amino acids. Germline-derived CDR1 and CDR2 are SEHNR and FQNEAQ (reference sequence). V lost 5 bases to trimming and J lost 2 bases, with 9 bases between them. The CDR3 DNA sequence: TGTGCCAGCAGCGACAGATTAAACACTGAAGCTTTCTTT. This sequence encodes CASSDRLNTEAFF. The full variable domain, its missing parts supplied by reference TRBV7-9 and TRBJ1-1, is DTGVSQNPRHKITKRGQNVTFRCDPISEHNRLYWYRQTLGQGPEFLTYFQNEAQLEKSRLLSDRFSAERPKGSFSTLEIQRTEQGDSAMYLCASSDRLNTEAFFGQGTRLTVV.

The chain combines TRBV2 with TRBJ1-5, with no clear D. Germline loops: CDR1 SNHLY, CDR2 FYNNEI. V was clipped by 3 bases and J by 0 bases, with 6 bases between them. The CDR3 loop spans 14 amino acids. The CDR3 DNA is TGTGCCAGCAGTGATAGATCTAGCAATCAGCCCCAGCATTTT. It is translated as CASSDRSSNQPQHF.

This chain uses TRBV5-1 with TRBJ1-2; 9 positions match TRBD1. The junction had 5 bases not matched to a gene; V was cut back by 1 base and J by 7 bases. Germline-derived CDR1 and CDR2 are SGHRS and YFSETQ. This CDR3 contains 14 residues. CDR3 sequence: CASSLLGTGFGYTF. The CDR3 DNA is TGCGCCAGCAGCTTGTTAGGGACAGGGTTTGGCTACACCTTC.

This chain's CDR3 is CASSLEQGYGNTIYF. In DNA form, the CDR3 reads TGTGCCAGCAGCTTAGAGCAGGGATATGGAAACACCATATATTTT. The J gene is TRBJ1-3, the V gene TRBV11-3; TRBD1 might be the D (5 bases). V lost 0 bases and J 3 bases, leaving 9 bases between the germline ends. The CDR3 has 15 residues. Germline assignment: CDR1 SGHNT and CDR2 YENEEA. The whole variable domain, remainder taken from reference TRBV11-3 and TRBJ1-3, is EAGVVQSPRYKIIEKKQPVAFWCNPISGHNTLYWYLQNLGQGPELLIRYENEEAVDDSQLPKDRFSAERLKGVDSTLKIQPAELGDSAVYLCASSLEQGYGNTIYFGEGSWLTVV.

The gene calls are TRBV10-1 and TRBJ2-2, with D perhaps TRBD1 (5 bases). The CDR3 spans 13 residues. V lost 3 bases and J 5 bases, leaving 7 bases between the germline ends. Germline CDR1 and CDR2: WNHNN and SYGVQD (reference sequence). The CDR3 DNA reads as TGCGCCAGCAGTGAACACAGGACCGGGGAGCTGTTTTTT. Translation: CASSEHRTGELFF.

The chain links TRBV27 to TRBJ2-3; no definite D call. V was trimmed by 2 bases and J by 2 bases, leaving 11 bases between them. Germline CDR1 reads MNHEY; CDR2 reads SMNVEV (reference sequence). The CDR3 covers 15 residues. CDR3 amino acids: CASSLVGRTTDTQYF. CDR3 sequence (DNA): TGTGCCAGCAGTTTAGTGGGCAGAACCACAGATACGCAGTATTTT.

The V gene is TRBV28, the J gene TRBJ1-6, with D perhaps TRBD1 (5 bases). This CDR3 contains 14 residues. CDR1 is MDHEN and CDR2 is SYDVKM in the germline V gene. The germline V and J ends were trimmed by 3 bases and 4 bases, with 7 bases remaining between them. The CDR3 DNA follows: TGTGCCAGCAGTTTCAGGGAATATAATTCACCCCTCCACTTT. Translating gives CASSFREYNSPLHF.